The rows below give T cell receptor beta chains drawn from one sample of a study of blood T cell repertoires in COVID-19. Assay: immunoSEQ multiplex PCR; the TCRdb copy retains only in-frame clones and omits some. The sample has approximately 180,000 clones; 70% to 90% are singletons. Sequences were obtained from peripheral blood. Source of these receptors: a man between 60 and 70 years old with active or convalescent COVID-19. The CDR3 runs from the conserved cysteine through the conserved F or W. D genes are given only for firm matches. For some rows the clone size is stated as once, few or many, or as a class when expanded; others skip it.

D gene: .; clone size: .; J gene: TRBJ2-2; V gene: TRBV3-1/TRBV3-2; CDR3 protein: CASSLGQNTGELFF; CDR3 DNA: TGTGCCAGCAGCCTGGGACAGAACACCGGGGAGCTGTTTTTT
D gene: .; clone size: .; J gene: TRBJ1-1; V gene: TRBV19; CDR3 protein: CASTPGGLNTEAFF; CDR3 DNA: TGTGCCAGTACCCCCGGGGGGCTCAACACTGAAGCTTTCTTT
D gene: .; clone size: .; J gene: TRBJ2-5; V gene: TRBV7-2; CDR3 protein: CASSLFGEASQETQYF; CDR3 DNA: TGTGCCAGCAGCTTGTTCGGAGAGGCGTCGCAAGAGACCCAGTACTTC
D gene: TRBD1; clone size: .; J gene: TRBJ1-1; V gene: TRBV7-9; CDR3 protein: CASSPGTGNPEAFF; CDR3 DNA: TGTGCCAGCAGCCCGGGGACAGGGAACCCTGAAGCTTTCTTT
D gene: .; clone size: .; J gene: TRBJ2-7; V gene: TRBV7-9; CDR3 protein: CASDRGQGGIYEQYF; CDR3 DNA: TGTGCCAGCGATCGGGGGCAGGGAGGGATCTACGAGCAGTACTTC
D gene: .; clone size: once; J gene: TRBJ1-1; V gene: TRBV6-5; CDR3 protein: CASSSRGDNTEAFF; CDR3 DNA: TGTGCCAGCAGCTCCAGGGGAGATAACACTGAAGCTTTCTTT
D gene: .; clone size: .; J gene: TRBJ1-2; V gene: TRBV24-1; CDR3 protein: CATSDPMQGYTF; CDR3 DNA: TGTGCCACCAGTGACCCAATGCAGGGCTACACCTTC
D gene: .; clone size: .; J gene: TRBJ2-1; V gene: TRBV7-2; CDR3 protein: CASSLYHNEQFF; CDR3 DNA: TGTGCCAGCAGCTTATATCACAATGAGCAGTTCTTC
D gene: TRBD2; clone size: .; J gene: TRBJ2-5; V gene: TRBV2; CDR3 protein: CASRRTSGAFQETQYF; CDR3 DNA: TGTGCCAGCAGGCGGACTAGCGGGGCGTTCCAAGAGACCCAGTACTTC
D gene: TRBD1; clone size: .; J gene: TRBJ1-1; V gene: TRBV4-1; CDR3 protein: CASSQSGPGGLNTEAFF; CDR3 DNA: TGCGCCAGCAGCCAATCCGGGCCAGGGGGCTTGAACACTGAAGCTTTCTTT
D gene: TRBD1; clone size: .; J gene: TRBJ1-2; V gene: TRBV19; CDR3 protein: CASSLDRANYGYTF; CDR3 DNA: TGTGCCAGTAGTTTGGACAGGGCTAACTATGGCTACACCTTC
D gene: TRBD1; clone size: .; J gene: TRBJ1-4; V gene: TRBV7-7; CDR3 protein: CASSLRQGPNEKLFF; CDR3 DNA: TGTGCCAGCAGCTTACGACAGGGCCCTAATGAAAAACTGTTTTTT
D gene: TRBD1; clone size: .; J gene: TRBJ1-1; V gene: TRBV9; CDR3 protein: CASSTGTGGGRYEAFF; CDR3 DNA: TGTGCCAGCAGCACCGGGACAGGCGGCGGGCGATATGAAGCTTTCTTT
D gene: TRBD1; clone size: .; J gene: TRBJ2-5; V gene: TRBV2; CDR3 protein: CASSYDRGQETQYF; CDR3 DNA: TGTGCCAGCAGCTACGACAGGGGCCAAGAGACCCAGTACTTC
D gene: .; clone size: .; J gene: TRBJ2-3; V gene: TRBV2; CDR3 protein: CATVPGVSTDTQYF; CDR3 DNA: TGTGCCACTGTGCCGGGGGTAAGCACAGATACGCAGTATTTT
D gene: TRBD1; clone size: .; J gene: TRBJ2-3; V gene: TRBV5-8; CDR3 protein: CASSIRGRGTDTQYF; CDR3 DNA: TGTGCCAGCAGCATCAGGGGGCGGGGCACAGATACGCAGTATTTT
D gene: TRBD1; clone size: .; J gene: TRBJ2-7; V gene: TRBV7-9; CDR3 protein: CASSSGQGAYEQYF; CDR3 DNA: TGTGCCAGCAGCTCCGGACAGGGGGCTTACGAGCAGTACTTC
D gene: TRBD2; clone size: few; J gene: TRBJ2-7; V gene: TRBV2; CDR3 protein: CASSGGLAEQYF; CDR3 DNA: TGTGCCAGCAGTGGAGGACTAGCCGAGCAGTACTTC
D gene: TRBD1; clone size: .; J gene: TRBJ2-3; V gene: TRBV15; CDR3 protein: CATSTNRQGGTDTQYF; CDR3 DNA: TGTGCCACCAGCACGAACAGACAGGGAGGCACAGATACGCAGTATTTT
D gene: .; clone size: .; J gene: TRBJ1-1; V gene: TRBV10-3; CDR3 protein: CAISGGENTEAFF; CDR3 DNA: TGTGCCATCAGTGGCGGGGAAAACACTGAAGCTTTCTTT
D gene: TRBD2; clone size: once; J gene: TRBJ2-5; V gene: TRBV6-1; CDR3 protein: CASSERLAGAAAQYF; CDR3 DNA: TGTGCCAGCAGTGAACGTCTAGCGGGGGCCGCGGCCCAGTACTTC
D gene: .; clone size: .; J gene: TRBJ2-2; V gene: TRBV11-2; CDR3 protein: CASSLRTGELFF; CDR3 DNA: TGTGCCAGCAGCTTGAGGACCGGGGAGCTGTTTTTT
D gene: .; clone size: .; J gene: TRBJ1-5; V gene: TRBV2; CDR3 protein: CASSRQRGSNQPQHF; CDR3 DNA: TGTGCCAGCAGTAGGCAGCGCGGGAGCAATCAGCCCCAGCATTTT
D gene: TRBD1; clone size: .; J gene: TRBJ1-1; V gene: TRBV3-1/TRBV3-2; CDR3 protein: CASSYMGQGSTEAFF; CDR3 DNA: TGTGCCAGCAGCTATATGGGACAGGGGAGCACTGAAGCTTTCTTT
D gene: .; clone size: .; J gene: TRBJ2-3; V gene: TRBV19; CDR3 protein: CASSMGLGRDTQYF; CDR3 DNA: TGTGCCAGTAGTATGGGACTCGGAAGGGATACGCAGTATTTT
D gene: .; clone size: few; J gene: TRBJ2-7; V gene: TRBV28; CDR3 protein: CATATRHIKGNYEQYF; CDR3 DNA: TGTGCCACCGCTACTAGGCATATTAAAGGAAACTACGAGCAGTACTTC
D gene: .; clone size: .; J gene: TRBJ1-4; V gene: TRBV6-5; CDR3 protein: CASSYPREANEKLFF; CDR3 DNA: TGTGCCAGCAGTTACCCCAGAGAGGCTAATGAAAAACTGTTTTTT
D gene: TRBD1; clone size: .; J gene: TRBJ2-7; V gene: TRBV6-2/TRBV6-3; CDR3 protein: CASSYSDRRATYEQYF; CDR3 DNA: TGTGCCAGCAGTTACTCGGACAGGCGAGCCACCTACGAGCAGTACTTC
D gene: TRBD1; clone size: .; J gene: TRBJ1-4; V gene: TRBV5-1; CDR3 protein: CASSLGTGGGKLFF; CDR3 DNA: TGCGCCAGCAGCTTAGGCACAGGGGGCGGAAAACTGTTTTTT
D gene: TRBD1; clone size: .; J gene: TRBJ2-2; V gene: TRBV7-3; CDR3 protein: CASTQGTGGSGELFF; CDR3 DNA: TGTGCCAGCACCCAAGGGACAGGGGGCTCCGGGGAGCTGTTTTTT
D gene: .; clone size: .; J gene: TRBJ2-1; V gene: TRBV27; CDR3 protein: CASHRELGSREYNEQFF; CDR3 DNA: TGTGCCAGTCACAGGGAGCTAGGGTCGCGCGAGTACAATGAGCAGTTCTTC
D gene: .; clone size: .; J gene: TRBJ1-2; V gene: TRBV7-9; CDR3 protein: CASSGGLYGYTF; CDR3 DNA: TGTGCCAGCAGTGGGGGCCTCTATGGCTACACCTTC
D gene: .; clone size: .; J gene: TRBJ1-2; V gene: TRBV24-1; CDR3 protein: CATSDSGREPNYGYTF; CDR3 DNA: TGTGCCACCAGTGATTCGGGCAGGGAACCTAACTATGGCTACACCTTC
D gene: .; clone size: .; J gene: TRBJ2-2; V gene: TRBV10-2; CDR3 protein: CASTPGGGELFF; CDR3 DNA: TGCGCCAGCACCCCCGGCGGCGGGGAGCTGTTTTTT
D gene: .; clone size: .; J gene: TRBJ2-1; V gene: TRBV6-5; CDR3 protein: CATRPGGYNEQFF; CDR3 DNA: TGTGCCACCAGACCCGGGGGCTACAATGAGCAGTTCTTC
D gene: .; clone size: .; J gene: TRBJ1-2; V gene: TRBV12-3/TRBV12-4; CDR3 protein: CATQTGIGYTF; CDR3 DNA: TGTGCCACTCAAACAGGGATCGGCTACACCTTC
D gene: .; clone size: .; J gene: TRBJ2-3; V gene: TRBV6-5; CDR3 protein: CASTASGDTQYF; CDR3 DNA: TGTGCCAGCACAGCATCAGGGGATACGCAGTATTTT
D gene: .; clone size: .; J gene: TRBJ1-2; V gene: TRBV15; CDR3 protein: CATSRDSVWGRGGGYTF; CDR3 DNA: TGTGCCACCAGCAGAGATTCGGTCTGGGGCAGGGGTGGGGGCTACACCTTC
D gene: TRBD1; clone size: .; J gene: TRBJ2-1; V gene: TRBV7-2; CDR3 protein: CASSKDRGSYNEQFF; CDR3 DNA: TGTGCCAGCAGCAAGGACAGGGGCTCCTACAATGAGCAGTTCTTC
D gene: .; clone size: .; J gene: TRBJ1-1; V gene: TRBV5-1; CDR3 protein: CASSFTYIEGAQAFF; CDR3 DNA: TGCGCCAGCAGCTTCACTTATATCGAGGGAGCGCAAGCTTTCTTT
D gene: .; clone size: .; J gene: TRBJ2-3; V gene: TRBV11-2; CDR3 protein: CASSLAPGQHTDTQYF; CDR3 DNA: TGTGCCAGCAGCTTAGCTCCGGGACAACACACAGATACGCAGTATTTT
D gene: TRBD2; clone size: .; J gene: TRBJ2-1; V gene: TRBV6-5; CDR3 protein: CASSGGDTHNEQFF; CDR3 DNA: TGTGCCAGCAGCGGGGGGGACACACACAATGAGCAGTTCTTC
D gene: .; clone size: .; J gene: TRBJ1-2; V gene: TRBV2; CDR3 protein: CASSGLNYGYTF; CDR3 DNA: TGTGCCAGCAGCGGACTGAACTATGGCTACACCTTC
D gene: TRBD1; clone size: .; J gene: TRBJ1-4; V gene: TRBV19; CDR3 protein: CASLGQGYEKLFF; CDR3 DNA: TGTGCCAGTTTGGGACAGGGTTATGAAAAACTGTTTTTT
D gene: TRBD1; clone size: .; J gene: TRBJ2-2; V gene: TRBV6-6; CDR3 protein: CATRETGTQGGELFF; CDR3 DNA: TGTGCCACCAGAGAGACAGGGACGCAAGGAGGGGAGCTGTTTTTT
D gene: TRBD1; clone size: .; J gene: TRBJ1-2; V gene: TRBV5-1; CDR3 protein: CASSGLGQLLDGYTF; CDR3 DNA: TGCGCCAGCAGCGGATTGGGACAGCTACTTGATGGCTACACCTTC
D gene: TRBD2; clone size: .; J gene: TRBJ2-7; V gene: TRBV6-5; CDR3 protein: CASRMGLAYEQYF; CDR3 DNA: TGTGCCAGCAGGATGGGACTAGCCTACGAGCAGTACTTC
D gene: TRBD1; clone size: .; J gene: TRBJ1-1; V gene: TRBV6-5; CDR3 protein: CASSSTGGGREAFF; CDR3 DNA: TGTGCCAGCAGTTCGACAGGGGGGGGCCGTGAAGCTTTCTTT
D gene: .; clone size: .; J gene: TRBJ1-6; V gene: TRBV18; CDR3 protein: CASSPERGWSSPLHF; CDR3 DNA: TGTGCCAGCTCACCCGAGCGGGGGTGGAGTTCACCCCTCCACTTT
D gene: TRBD1; clone size: many; J gene: TRBJ2-7; V gene: TRBV10-1; CDR3 protein: CASSESRRGPGEQYF; CDR3 DNA: TGCGCCAGCAGTGAGTCGCGCAGGGGGCCGGGGGAGCAGTACTTC